The T cell receptor (beta chain) described here comes from a study of CD8 T cells in Susac syndrome. In contrast to the negatively isolated CD8+ and CD4+ T cells, TEMRA cells were FACS-enriched. Random hexamers were used to reverse transcribe the RNA input (about 0.5 to 1 ug). Amplification of TCR beta CDR3 used immunoSEQ multiplex PCR across 54 Vbeta and 13 Jbeta. One entry per CDR3 protein results from TCRdb running MiXCR on the immunoSEQ multiplex PCR reads. The sample contains about 200,000 distinct CDR3 sequences, approximately 95% of which appear only once. The CDR3 spans 13 residues. The junction had 4 bases not matched to a gene; V was cut back by 5 bases and J by 5 bases. Germline V gene sequence: CDR1 GTSNPN, CDR2 SVGIG (reference sequence).

The chain couples TRBV30 to TRBJ2-2; 8 nucleotides line up with TRBD1. The sequence was obtained from a human donor in good health. Sample: CD4+ T cells from PBMCs. CDR3 protein: CAWEGQVTGELFF. In DNA form, the CDR3 reads TGTGCCTGGGAGGGACAGGTGACCGGGGAGCTGTTTTTT.